This TCR beta chain was identified in a study of Graves' ophthalmopathy and Graves' hyperthyroidism. Whole-study findings and limits: Blood also held most thyroid clonotypes expanded above 0.001 frequency.

The CDR3 spans 16 residues. After removal of 1 base from V and 4 bases from J, the junction contained 9 bases not matched to a gene. The V gene's germline CDR1 is DFQATT and CDR2 SNEGSKA (reference sequence). A note on this clonotype: What it binds is unknown.

From RNA, the CDR3 regions of TCR beta chains were amplified and sequenced. A first-round RT-PCR used HTBI primers, followed by a second-round multiplex PCR. Using its own MiXCR run on the multiplex PCR reads, TCRdb lists one record per CDR3 protein. The sample records 650,000 to 800,000 distinct CDR3 sequences, more than 40% being singletons. The sample comprised peripheral blood. This clonotype was sampled from an adult man with Graves' ophthalmopathy. The chain recombines TRBV20-1 with TRBJ2-5; 10 bases line up with TRBD1. CDR3 residues: CSARGVGTGVGETQYF. The CDR3 DNA is TGCAGTGCTAGAGGGGTCGGGACAGGGGTGGGAGAGACCCAGTACTTC.